The sequence of this T cell receptor (beta chain) was determined in a study of shared clonotypes between healthy human individuals. Study details: Plates per donor: three CD4 naive, three CD4 memory, two CD8 naive, one CD8 memory. Study results and caveats: Few donors restricted represented genetic and exposure-history diversity.

Method: immunoSEQ multiplex PCR; TCRdb's copy keeps in-frame clones and lacks some. The sample includes over 850,000 clones, about 84% seen only once; the top ten take approximately 0.52%. The CDR3 sequence is 15 residues long. V dropped 4 bases and J dropped 3; count of bases not matched to a gene: 3. Germline CDR1 is SNHLY and CDR2 is FYNNEI. Remarks on this clone: Antigen specificity is unknown.

This receptor was identified in a man aged 18 to 29 in good health. Some clones in this sample may be carry-over from other donors' samples. The rearrangement links TRBV2 to TRBJ2-2, with 9 nucleotides matching TRBD2. Material for sequencing was memory CD4+ T cells from PBMCs. Subset denoted: CD45RA-negative fraction. The CDR3 DNA is TGTGCCAGCAGTGGGCTAGCGGGACACACCGGGGAGCTGTTTTTT. Its protein is CASSGLAGHTGELFF.